This T cell receptor beta chain was obtained from a study of long-term antiretroviral therapy in people with HIV. Across the study: The earliest specimens came about a decade ahead of the 2015 immediate-ART recommendation.

Each HIV-infected participant was given treatment in the United States. In the case of this clone: The antigen is undetermined. Other nucleotide sequences in the sample specify the same CDR3.

Germline CDR1 MNHEY, CDR2 SMNVEV (reference sequence). This CDR3 contains 15 residues. The V end was cut by 2 bases, the J end by 0 bases, with 7 bases between. Study outcomes and limitations: Repertoires with HIV possessed tighter CDR3 length spans than those of controls. Dominant in the repertoire at all time points were clones expanded before ART.

The assay used was immunoSEQ (version v3.0), run at survey level. Generated by immunoSEQ multiplex PCR, the TCRdb table keeps only in-frame clones and is missing some. The repertoire holds tens of thousands of clones, approximately 90% seen once, with approximately 12% in the top ten. The sequence was obtained from a man aged 18 to 29 with HIV. The material was unsorted PBMCs, obtained 1.1 years after starting antiretroviral therapy. The J gene is TRBJ2-2, the V gene TRBV27, with D tentatively TRBD1 (6 bases). The chain's CDR3 is CASSLKGANTGELFF. The CDR3 nucleotides are TGTGCCAGCAGTTTAAAGGGGGCGAACACCGGGGAGCTGTTTTTT.